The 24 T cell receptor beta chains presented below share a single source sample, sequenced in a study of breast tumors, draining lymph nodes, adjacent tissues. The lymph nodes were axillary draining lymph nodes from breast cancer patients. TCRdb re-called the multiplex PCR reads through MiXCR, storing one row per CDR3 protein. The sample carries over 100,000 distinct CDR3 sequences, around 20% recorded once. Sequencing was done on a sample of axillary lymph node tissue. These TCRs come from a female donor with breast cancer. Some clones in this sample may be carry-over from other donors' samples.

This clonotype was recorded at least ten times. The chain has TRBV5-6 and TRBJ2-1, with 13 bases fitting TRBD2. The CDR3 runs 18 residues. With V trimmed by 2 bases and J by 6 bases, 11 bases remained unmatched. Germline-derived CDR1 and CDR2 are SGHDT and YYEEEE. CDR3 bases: TGTGCCAGCAGCTTAACTAGCGGGAGGGCCTGGGCTCCCAATGAGCAGTTCTTC. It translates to CASSLTSGRAWAPNEQFF. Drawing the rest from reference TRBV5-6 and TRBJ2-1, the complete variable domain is DAGVTQSPTHLIKTRGQQVTLRCSPKSGHDTVSWYQQALGQGPQFIFQYYEEEERQRGNFPDRFSGHQFPNYSSELNVNALLLGDSALYLCASSLTSGRAWAPNEQFFGPGTRLTVL.

CDR3 bases: TGTGCCAGCAGCCAAGGGCTATTGTTGGACATTCAGTACTTC. It specifies CASSQGLLLDIQYF. The chain recombines TRBV3-1 with TRBJ2-4; D not resolved. The germline CDR1 and CDR2 sequences are LGHDT and YNNKEL (reference sequence). The CDR3 contains 14 residues. V shed 1 base and J shed 8 bases, with 12 bases lying between them.

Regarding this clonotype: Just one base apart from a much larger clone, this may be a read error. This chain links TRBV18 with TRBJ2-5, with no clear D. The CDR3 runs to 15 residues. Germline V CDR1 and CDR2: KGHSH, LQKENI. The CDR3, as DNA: TGTGCCAGCTCACCTGGCGACGGAGTAAAGCAGACCCAGTCCTTC. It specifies CASSPGDGVKQTQSF.

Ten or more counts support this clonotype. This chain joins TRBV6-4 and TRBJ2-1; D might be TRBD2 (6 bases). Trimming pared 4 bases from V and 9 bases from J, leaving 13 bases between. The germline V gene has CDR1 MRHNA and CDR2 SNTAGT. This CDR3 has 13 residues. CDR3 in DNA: TGTGCCAGCAGTGTAAACTCCGGGAGTGAGCAGTTCTTC. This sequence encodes CASSVNSGSEQFF.

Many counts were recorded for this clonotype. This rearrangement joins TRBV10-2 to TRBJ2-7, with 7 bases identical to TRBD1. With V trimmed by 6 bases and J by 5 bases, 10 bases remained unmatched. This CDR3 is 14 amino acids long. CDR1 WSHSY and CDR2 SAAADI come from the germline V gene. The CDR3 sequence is CASRGQASFDEQYF. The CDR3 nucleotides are TGCGCCAGCAGAGGACAGGCTAGTTTTGACGAGCAGTACTTC.

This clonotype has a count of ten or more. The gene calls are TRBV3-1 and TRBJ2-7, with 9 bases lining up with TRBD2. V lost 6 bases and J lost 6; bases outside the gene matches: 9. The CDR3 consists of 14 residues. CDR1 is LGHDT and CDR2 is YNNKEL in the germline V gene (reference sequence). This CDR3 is CASRRREGQSEQYF. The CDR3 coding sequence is TGTGCCAGCAGGCGGCGGGAGGGCCAATCCGAGCAGTACTTC.

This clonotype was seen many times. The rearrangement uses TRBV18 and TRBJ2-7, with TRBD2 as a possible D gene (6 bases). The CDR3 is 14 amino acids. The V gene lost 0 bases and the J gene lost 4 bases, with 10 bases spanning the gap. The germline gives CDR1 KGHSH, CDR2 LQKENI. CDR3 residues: CASSPPTGEYEQYF. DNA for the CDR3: TGTGCCAGCTCACCACCGACGGGAGAATACGAGCAGTACTTC. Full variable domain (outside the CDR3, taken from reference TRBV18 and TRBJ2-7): NAGVMQNPRHLVRRRGQEARLRCSPMKGHSHVYWYRQLPEEGLKFMVYLQKENIIDESGMPKERFSAEFPKEGPSILRIQQVVRGDSAAYFCASSPPTGEYEQYFGPGTRLTVT.

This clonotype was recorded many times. Here the CDR3 DNA reads TGTGCCAGCAGCTCCCATCGTGGTCACAATGAGCAGTTCTTC. Translated, it gives CASSSHRGHNEQFF. The chain recombines TRBV7-3 with TRBJ2-1; D remains ambiguous. This CDR3 contains 14 residues. In germline, CDR1 is SGHTA, CDR2 FQGTGA. Trimming left V 4 bases short and J 5 bases short, with 12 bases between. The variable domain in full, with the rest retrieved from reference TRBV7-3 and TRBJ2-1, is GAGVSQTPSNKVTEKGKYVELRCDPISGHTALYWYRQSLGQGPEFLIYFQGTGAADDSGLPNDRFFAVRPEGSVSTLKIQRTERGDSAVYLCASSSHRGHNEQFFGPGTRLTVL.

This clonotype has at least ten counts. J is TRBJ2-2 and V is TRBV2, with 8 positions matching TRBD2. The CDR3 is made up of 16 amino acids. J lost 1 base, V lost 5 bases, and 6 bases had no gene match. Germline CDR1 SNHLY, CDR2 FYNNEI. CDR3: CASSLLAARNTGELFF. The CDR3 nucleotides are TGTGCCAGCAGTCTACTAGCGGCACGGAACACCGGGGAGCTGTTTTTT.

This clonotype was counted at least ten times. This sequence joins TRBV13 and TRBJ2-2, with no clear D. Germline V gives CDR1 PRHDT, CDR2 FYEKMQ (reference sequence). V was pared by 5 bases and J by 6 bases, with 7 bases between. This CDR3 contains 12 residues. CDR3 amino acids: CASSLPPGELFF. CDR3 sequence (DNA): TGTGCCAGCAGCCTCCCCCCCGGGGAGCTGTTTTTT.

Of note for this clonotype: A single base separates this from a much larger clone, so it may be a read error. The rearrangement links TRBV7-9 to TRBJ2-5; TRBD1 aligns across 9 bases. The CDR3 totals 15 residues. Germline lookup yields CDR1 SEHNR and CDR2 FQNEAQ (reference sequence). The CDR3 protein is CAGSGTGGGRETQYF. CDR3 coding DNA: TGTGCCGGCAGCGGAACAGGGGGCGGGCGAGAGACCCAGTACTTC. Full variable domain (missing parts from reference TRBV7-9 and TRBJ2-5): DTGVSQNPRHKITKRGQNVTFRCDPISEHNRLYWYRQTLGQGPEFLTYFQNEAQLEKSRLLSDRFSAERPKGSFSTLEIQRTEQGDSAMYLCAGSGTGGGRETQYFGPGTRLLVL.

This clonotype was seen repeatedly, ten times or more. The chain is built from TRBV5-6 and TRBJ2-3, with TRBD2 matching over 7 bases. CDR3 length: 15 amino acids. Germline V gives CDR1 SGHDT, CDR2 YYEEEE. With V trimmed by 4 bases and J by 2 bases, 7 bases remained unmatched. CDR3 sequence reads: CASSRPGLTTDTQYF. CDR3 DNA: TGTGCCAGCAGCCGACCGGGACTAACCACAGATACGCAGTATTTT.

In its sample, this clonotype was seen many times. CDR3 region: CASSLSAGMVDEQFF. The CDR3 DNA reads as TGTGCCAGCAGCTTATCAGCGGGTATGGTTGATGAGCAGTTCTTC. This sequence joins TRBV7-9 and TRBJ2-1, with a tentative D call TRBD2 (6 bases). This CDR3 is 15 amino acids long. Germline CDR1 and CDR2: SEHNR and FQNEAQ (reference sequence). V was trimmed by 2 bases and J by 8 bases, leaving 16 bases between them.

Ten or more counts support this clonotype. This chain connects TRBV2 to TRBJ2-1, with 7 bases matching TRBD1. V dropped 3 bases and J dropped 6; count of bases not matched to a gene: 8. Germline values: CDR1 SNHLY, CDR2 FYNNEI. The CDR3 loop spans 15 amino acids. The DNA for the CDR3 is TGTGCCAGCAGTGAGATAGGACAGGCGACCAATGAGCAGTTCTTC. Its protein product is CASSEIGQATNEQFF.

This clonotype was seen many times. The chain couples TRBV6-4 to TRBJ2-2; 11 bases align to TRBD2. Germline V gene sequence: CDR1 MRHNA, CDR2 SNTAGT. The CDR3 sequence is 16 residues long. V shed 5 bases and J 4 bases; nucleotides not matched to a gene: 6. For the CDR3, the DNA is TGTGCCAGCAGTCTACTAGCGGGAGCTATCACCGGGGAGCTGTTTTTT. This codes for CASSLLAGAITGELFF.

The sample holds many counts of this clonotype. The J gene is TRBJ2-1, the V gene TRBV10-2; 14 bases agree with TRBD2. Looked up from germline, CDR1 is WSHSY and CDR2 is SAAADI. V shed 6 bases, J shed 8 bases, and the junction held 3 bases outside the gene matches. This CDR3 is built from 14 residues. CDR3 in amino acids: CASRTSGRAYEQFF. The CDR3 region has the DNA TGCGCCAGCAGGACTAGCGGGAGGGCCTATGAGCAGTTCTTC.

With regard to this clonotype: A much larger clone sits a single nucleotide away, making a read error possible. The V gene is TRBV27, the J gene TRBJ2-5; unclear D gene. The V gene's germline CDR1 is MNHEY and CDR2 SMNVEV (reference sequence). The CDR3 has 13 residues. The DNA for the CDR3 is TGTGCCAGCAGTTTTGGGGTCCAAGAGACCCAGTGCTTC. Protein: CASSFGVQETQCF.

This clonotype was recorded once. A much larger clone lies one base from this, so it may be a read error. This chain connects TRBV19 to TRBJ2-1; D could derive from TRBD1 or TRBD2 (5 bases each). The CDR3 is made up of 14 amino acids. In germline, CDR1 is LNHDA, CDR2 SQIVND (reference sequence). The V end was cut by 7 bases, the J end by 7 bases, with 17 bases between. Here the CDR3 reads CASTSGAARNEQFF. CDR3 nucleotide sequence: TGTGCCAGTACTTCCGGGGCCGCAAGGAATGAGCAGTTCTTC.

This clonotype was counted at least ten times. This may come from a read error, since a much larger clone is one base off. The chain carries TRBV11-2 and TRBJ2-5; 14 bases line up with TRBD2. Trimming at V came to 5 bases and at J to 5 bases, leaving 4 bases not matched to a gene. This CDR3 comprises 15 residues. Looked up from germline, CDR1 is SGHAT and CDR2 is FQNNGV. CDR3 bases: TGTGCCAGCAGCCCATGGACTAGCGGGGGGGAGACCCAGTACTTC. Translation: CASSPWTSGGETQYF.

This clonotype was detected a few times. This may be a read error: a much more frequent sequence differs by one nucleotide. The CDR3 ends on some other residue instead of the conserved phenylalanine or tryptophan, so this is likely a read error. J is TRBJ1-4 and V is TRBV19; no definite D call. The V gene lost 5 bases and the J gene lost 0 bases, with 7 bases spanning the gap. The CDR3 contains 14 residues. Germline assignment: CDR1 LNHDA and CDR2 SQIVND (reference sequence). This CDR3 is CASSASATNEKLFL. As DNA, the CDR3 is TGTGCCAGTAGTGCTTCTGCAACTAATGAAAAACTGTTTTTA.

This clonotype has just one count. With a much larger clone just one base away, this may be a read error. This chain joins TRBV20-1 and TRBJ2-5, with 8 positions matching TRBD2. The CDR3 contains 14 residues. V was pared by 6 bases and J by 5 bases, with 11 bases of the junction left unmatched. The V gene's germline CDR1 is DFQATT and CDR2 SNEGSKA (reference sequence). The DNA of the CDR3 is TGCAGTGCCGAACTAGCGGTAGGGCCGGAGACCCAGTACTTC. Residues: CSAELAVGPETQYF.

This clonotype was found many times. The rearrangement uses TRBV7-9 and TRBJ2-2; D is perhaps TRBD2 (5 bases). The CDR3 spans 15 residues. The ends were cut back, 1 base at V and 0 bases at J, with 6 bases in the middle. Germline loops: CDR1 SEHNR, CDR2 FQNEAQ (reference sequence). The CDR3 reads CASSLGGANTGELFF. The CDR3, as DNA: TGTGCCAGCAGCTTAGGGGGAGCGAACACCGGGGAGCTGTTTTTT. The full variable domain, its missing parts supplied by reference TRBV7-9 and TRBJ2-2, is DTGVSQNPRHKITKRGQNVTFRCDPISEHNRLYWYRQTLGQGPEFLTYFQNEAQLEKSRLLSDRFSAERPKGSFSTLEIQRTEQGDSAMYLCASSLGGANTGELFFGEGSRLTVL.

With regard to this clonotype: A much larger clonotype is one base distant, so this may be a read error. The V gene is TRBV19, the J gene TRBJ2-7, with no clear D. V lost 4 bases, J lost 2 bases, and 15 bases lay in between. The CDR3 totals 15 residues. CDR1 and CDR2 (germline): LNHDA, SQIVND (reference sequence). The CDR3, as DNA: TGTGCCAGTAGTAGGCAGGCCTACAGCCCCTACGAGCAGTACTTC. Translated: CASSRQAYSPYEQYF.

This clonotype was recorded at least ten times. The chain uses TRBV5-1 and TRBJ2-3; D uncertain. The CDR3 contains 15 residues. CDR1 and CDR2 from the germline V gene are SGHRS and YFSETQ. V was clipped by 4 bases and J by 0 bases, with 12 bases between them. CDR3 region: CASSTAVPSTDTQYF. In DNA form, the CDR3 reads TGCGCCAGCAGCACGGCAGTTCCTAGCACAGATACGCAGTATTTT.